This TCR beta chain was captured by sequencing in a study of shared clonotypes between healthy human individuals. Study details: Aged between 18 and 49, the donors were a couple of women and a few men.

With regard to this clone: Its antigen is as yet unknown.

Positive CCR7 selection of CD45RO-negative cells yielded the naive CD8 cells, and terminally differentiated effector memory CD45RA+ cells were excluded. Germline V gives CDR1 ENHRY, CDR2 SYGVKD. The CDR3 consists of 15 residues. V lost 3 bases to trimming and J lost 8 bases, with 17 bases between them. Assay used: immunoSEQ multiplex PCR; TCRdb lists only in-frame clones, some missing. The top ten clones hold 1.5% to 2% of a sample with some 2,100,000 clones, 85% to 95% of them seen once. Study findings and constraints: An effect of sequencing depth on clonotype sharing among donors was expected. Naive subsets usually exceeded memory subsets in estimated richness.

The sample comprised naive CD8+ T cells from PBMCs. The chain links TRBV10-3 to TRBJ2-1; D is possibly TRBD1 (6 bases). The clonotype was recovered from a man aged 18 to 35 in good health. Some clones in this sample may be carry-over from other donors' samples. The chain's CDR3 is CAISDENREADEQFF. The CDR3 DNA sequence: TGTGCCATCAGTGACGAGAACAGGGAAGCCGATGAGCAGTTCTTC.